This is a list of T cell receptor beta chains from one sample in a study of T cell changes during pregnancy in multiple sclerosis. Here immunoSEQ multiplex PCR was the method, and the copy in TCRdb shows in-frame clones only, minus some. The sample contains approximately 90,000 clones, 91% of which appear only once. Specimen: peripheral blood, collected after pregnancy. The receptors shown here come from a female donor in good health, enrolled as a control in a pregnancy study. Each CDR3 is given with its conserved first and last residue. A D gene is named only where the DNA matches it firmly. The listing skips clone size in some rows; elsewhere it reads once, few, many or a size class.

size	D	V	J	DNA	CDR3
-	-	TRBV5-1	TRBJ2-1	TGCGCCAGCAGCGCCCTAAGAGACAAGGGGTACAATGAGCAGTTCTTC	CASSALRDKGYNEQFF
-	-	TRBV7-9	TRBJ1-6	TGTGCCAGCAGTTCCCGGACAGATAATTCACCCCTCCACTTT	CASSSRTDNSPLHF
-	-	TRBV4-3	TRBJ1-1	TGCGCCAGCAGCCACCGCGGGGGAGGGCTGAACACTGAAGCTTTCTTT	CASSHRGGGLNTEAFF
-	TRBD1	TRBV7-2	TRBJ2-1	TGTGCCAGCAGCTATGACAGGGGCCCCTACAATGAGCAGTTCTTC	CASSYDRGPYNEQFF
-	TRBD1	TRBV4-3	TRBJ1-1	TGCGCCAGCAGCAGCCAGACAGGGGGCCGGACAGAAGCTTTCTTT	CASSSQTGGRTEAFF
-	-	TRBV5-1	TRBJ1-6	TGCGCCAGCAGCTTAGAAACAAGAGGTTCACCCCTCCACTTT	CASSLETRGSPLHF
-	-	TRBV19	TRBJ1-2	TGTGCCAGTAGCCCGACAGGAACGAATGGCTACACCTTC	CASSPTGTNGYTF
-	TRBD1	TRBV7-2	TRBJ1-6	TGTGCCAGCAGATCCCAGGGGGACTATAATTCACCCCTCCACTTT	CASRSQGDYNSPLHF
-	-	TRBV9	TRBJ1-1	TGTGCCAGCAGCGCGACAGACATGAACACTGAAGCTTTCTTT	CASSATDMNTEAFF
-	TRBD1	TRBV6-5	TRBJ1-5	TGTGCCAGCAGTGGCGGGACAGGAAGCAATCAGCCCCAGCATTTT	CASSGGTGSNQPQHF
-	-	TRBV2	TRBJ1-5	TGTGCCAGCAAGCCATATAGCAATCAGCCCCAGCATTTT	CASKPYSNQPQHF
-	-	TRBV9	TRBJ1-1	TGTGCCAGCAGCGTAGCCCGCGCTAACACTGAAGCTTTCTTT	CASSVARANTEAFF
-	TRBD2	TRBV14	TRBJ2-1	TGTGCCAGCAGCTCTGGACTAGCCCAGTACAATGAGCAGTTCTTC	CASSSGLAQYNEQFF
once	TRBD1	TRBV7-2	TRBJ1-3	TGTGCCAGCAGTTTAGGACAGGGGGACACCATATATTTT	CASSLGQGDTIYF
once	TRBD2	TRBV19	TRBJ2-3	TGTGCCAGTAAGCCCCGGGGGGTTGTCACAGATACGCAGTATTTT	CASKPRGVVTDTQYF
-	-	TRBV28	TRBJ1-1	TGTGCCACCCACGTGGGGCCGAACACTGAAGCTTTCTTT	CATHVGPNTEAFF
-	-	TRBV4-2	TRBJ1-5	TGTGCCAGCAGCCAAGATCCGGGGGGGCTCCAGCCCCAGCATTTT	CASSQDPGGLQPQHF
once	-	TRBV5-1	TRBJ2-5	TGCGCCAGCAGCTTCCGGACAGCCCAAGAGACCCAGTACTTC	CASSFRTAQETQYF
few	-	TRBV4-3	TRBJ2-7	TGCGCCAGCAGCCTGAACCCCGGGGGATCCTACGAGCAGTACTTC	CASSLNPGGSYEQYF
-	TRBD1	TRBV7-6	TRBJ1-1	TGTGCCAGCAGCGCTGGACAGGGACGGAACACTGAAGCTTTCTTT	CASSAGQGRNTEAFF
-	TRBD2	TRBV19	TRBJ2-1	TGTGCCAGTAGTATCCGGACTAGCCGGAATGAGCAGTTCTTC	CASSIRTSRNEQFF
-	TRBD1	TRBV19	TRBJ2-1	TGTGCCAGTCTAGCCCCCGGGACAGGGCGGGCTGAGCAGTTCTTC	CASLAPGTGRAEQFF
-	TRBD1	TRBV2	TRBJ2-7	TGTGCCAGCAGTGCCCAGGGGGATTACGAGCAGTACTTC	CASSAQGDYEQYF
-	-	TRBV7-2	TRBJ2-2	TGTGCCAGCAGCTTAGTGGTTCAGGGTTTAAGGGACACCGGGGAGCTGTTTTTT	CASSLVVQGLRDTGELFF
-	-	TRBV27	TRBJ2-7	TGTGCCAGCAGTTTCGGGTCCGAGCAGTACTTC	CASSFGSEQYF
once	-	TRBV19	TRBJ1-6	TGTGCCAGTAGTATCGACATTAGGGAGGGCCATTCACCCCTCCACTTT	CASSIDIREGHSPLHF
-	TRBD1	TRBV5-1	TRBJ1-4	TGCGCCAGCAGCTCACTCCCGGGACAGGGGTGTGAAAAACTGTTTTTT	CASSSLPGQGCEKLFF
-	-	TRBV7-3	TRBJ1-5	TGTGCCAGCAGCCTTGGAGACAATCAGCCCCAGCATTTT	CASSLGDNQPQHF
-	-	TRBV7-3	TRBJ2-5	TGTGCCAGCAGCCTTAGCGGATCCCGTGAGACCCAGTACTTC	CASSLSGSRETQYF
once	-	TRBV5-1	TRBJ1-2	TGCGCCAGCAGCTTAGACAGCTATTATGGCTACACCTTC	CASSLDSYYGYTF
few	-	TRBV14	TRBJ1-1	TGTGCCAGCAGCCCTCAGGGGAACACTGAAGCTTTCTTT	CASSPQGNTEAFF
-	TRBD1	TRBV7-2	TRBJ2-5	TGTGCCAGCAGCCCGCAGGACAGGGGGCGGGGGGAGACCCAGTACTTC	CASSPQDRGRGETQYF